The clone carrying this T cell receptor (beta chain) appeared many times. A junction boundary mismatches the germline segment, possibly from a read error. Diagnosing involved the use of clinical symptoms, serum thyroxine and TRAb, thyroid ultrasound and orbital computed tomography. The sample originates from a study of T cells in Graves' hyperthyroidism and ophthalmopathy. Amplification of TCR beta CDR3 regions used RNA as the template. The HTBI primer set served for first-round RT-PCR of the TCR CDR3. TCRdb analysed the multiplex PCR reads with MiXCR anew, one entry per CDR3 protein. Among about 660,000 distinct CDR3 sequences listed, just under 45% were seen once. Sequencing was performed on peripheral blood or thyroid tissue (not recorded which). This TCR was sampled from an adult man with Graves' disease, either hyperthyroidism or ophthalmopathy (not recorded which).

The CDR3, as DNA: TGTGTCATCCTTGGGCCTGGAAACACCATATATTTT. This gives the protein CVILGPGNTIYF. The V call is TRBV10-3, the J call TRBJ1-3; no clear D. Germline CDR1 reads ENHRY; CDR2 reads SYGVKD. The CDR3 totals 12 residues.